Below, 29 T cell receptor beta chains from the same sample are listed, as sequenced in a study of blood T cell repertoires in COVID-19. Profiled with immunoSEQ multiplex PCR; TCRdb holds only in-frame clones, not every one. The sample consists of about 350,000 clones, about 90% of them appearing once. Sequenced input: peripheral blood. The receptors shown here come from a woman in her seventies with COVID-19, enrolled during active disease.

The V gene is TRBV4-2, the J gene TRBJ1-4, with 8 bases that match TRBD1. With V trimmed by 5 bases and J by 8 bases, 10 bases remained unmatched. Germline lookup yields CDR1 LGHNA and CDR2 YNFKEQ. The CDR3 is 15 amino acids. The CDR3 spells CASSAAGQGEEKLFF. In DNA, the CDR3 is TGTGCCAGCAGCGCGGCCGGACAGGGTGAAGAAAAACTGTTTTTT.

CDR3: CASTPPRWGGTDTQYF. CDR3 bases: TGTGCCAGCACCCCCCCCAGGTGGGGGGGGACAGATACGCAGTATTTT. The chain links TRBV7-8 to TRBJ2-3; TRBD2 aligns across 7 bases. V gave up 7 bases and J gave up 3 bases; unmatched junction bases: 13. CDR1 SGHVS and CDR2 FQNEAQ come from the germline V gene. The CDR3 runs 16 residues.

The rearrangement links TRBV19 to TRBJ1-5, with D unresolved. Trimming took 1 base from V and 3 from J, leaving 4 bases between them. The CDR3 is made up of 13 amino acids. Per germline, CDR1 LNHDA and CDR2 SQIVND (reference sequence). CDR3: CASSIALNQPQHF. The CDR3 bases are TGTGCCAGTAGTATAGCTCTCAATCAGCCCCAGCATTTT.

This chain joins TRBV5-8 and TRBJ1-5; tentatively, D is TRBD1 (5 bases). CDR1 and CDR2 from the germline V gene are SGHTS and YDEGEE. The V end was cut by 1 base, the J end by 6 bases, with 14 bases between. CDR3 length equals 15 residues. CDR3 sequence: CASSLKGRRGQPQHF. CDR3 bases: TGTGCCAGCAGCTTGAAGGGGCGAAGGGGTCAGCCCCAGCATTTT.

The gene calls are TRBV14 and TRBJ2-1; 7 bases map to TRBD1. The CDR3 is made up of 16 amino acids. Germline CDR1 is SGHDN and CDR2 is FVKESK. Trimming took 2 bases from V and 4 from J; bases not matched to a gene: 8. CDR3 loop: CASSQTKGQHYNEQFF. For the CDR3, the DNA is TGTGCCAGCAGCCAAACCAAGGGACAGCATTACAATGAGCAGTTCTTC.

The chain combines TRBV29-1 with TRBJ1-2; D is uncertain. CDR1 SQVTM and CDR2 ANQGSEA come from the germline V gene. The V and J ends lost 2 bases and 2 bases respectively, with 12 bases between them. This CDR3 is 14 amino acids long. CDR3 region: CSVEPQSLNYGYTF. The CDR3 DNA reads TGCAGCGTTGAACCACAGTCCCTCAACTATGGCTACACCTTC. Full variable domain (missing parts from reference TRBV29-1 and TRBJ1-2): SAVISQKPSRDICQRGTSLTIQCQVDSQVTMMFWYRQQPGQSLTLIATANQGSEATYESGFVIDKFPISRPNLTFSTLTVSNMSPEDSSIYLCSVEPQSLNYGYTFGSGTRLTVV.

V gene TRBV12-3 or TRBV12-4 combines with J gene TRBJ2-5; D possibly corresponds to TRBD2 (6 bases). The CDR3 totals 13 residues. Trimming shortened V by 6 bases and J by 4 bases, and 12 bases separated the two germline ends. The CDR3 bases are TGTGCCAGCAGCACTAGCTTCCCAGAGACCCAGTACTTC. As protein: CASSTSFPETQYF.

This clone has only one observation. V is TRBV12-3 or TRBV12-4 and J is TRBJ1-1; the D gene is possibly TRBD1 (5 bases). Trimming took 2 bases from V and 6 from J, leaving 10 bases between them. This CDR3 is 13 amino acids long. The CDR3 loop is CASSLILGAEAFF. CDR3 bases: TGTGCCAGCAGTTTAATTTTAGGGGCTGAAGCTTTCTTT.

Notes on this clone: Other DNA sequences within the sample encode an identical CDR3. The chain couples TRBV30 to TRBJ1-1; D is possibly TRBD1 (6 bases). The ends were cut back, 0 bases at V and 1 base at J, with 6 bases in the middle. Germline V gives CDR1 GTSNPN, CDR2 SVGIG (reference sequence). The CDR3 has 13 amino acids. The chain's CDR3 is CAWSVQGNTEAFF. DNA for the CDR3: TGTGCCTGGAGTGTACAGGGGAACACTGAAGCTTTCTTT.

In DNA form, the CDR3 reads TGCGCCAGCAGCCAAGTAGGGGTCGGCAGAGCTAACTATGGCTACACCTTC. It encodes CASSQVGVGRANYGYTF. The V call is TRBV4-1, the J call TRBJ1-2; a possible D gene is TRBD1 (5 bases). The CDR3 contains 17 residues. The V and J ends lost 1 base and 0 bases respectively, with 15 bases between them. Germline values: CDR1 MGHRA, CDR2 YSYEKL.

This rearrangement joins TRBV2 to TRBJ2-2, with 10 bases identical to TRBD2. V was clipped by 5 bases and J by 1 base; unmatched bases: 1. The germline gives CDR1 SNHLY, CDR2 FYNNEI. This CDR3 spans 15 amino acids. The CDR3 loop is CASSRTSGNTGELFF. As DNA, the CDR3 is TGTGCCAGCAGTAGGACTAGCGGGAACACCGGGGAGCTGTTTTTT.

This clone has more than one count but fewer than ten. The chain uses TRBV28 and TRBJ1-2; D is perhaps TRBD1 (6 bases). The V and J ends lost 6 bases and 5 bases respectively, with 13 bases between them. CDR3 length: 13 amino acids. Per the germline V gene, CDR1 is MDHEN and CDR2 is SYDVKM. CDR3 region: CASSRDIRYGYTF. CDR3 in DNA: TGTGCCAGCAGCCGGGACATCCGATATGGCTACACCTTC.

This chain's CDR3 is CASSFSTGGLNSPLHF. CDR3 sequence (DNA): TGCGCCAGCAGCTTTTCTACCGGGGGATTAAATTCACCCCTCCACTTT. V usage is TRBV5-1 and J usage is TRBJ1-6, with D possibly being TRBD1 (5 bases). Germline values: CDR1 SGHRS, CDR2 YFSETQ. Trimming removed 2 bases from V and 7 bases from J, with 16 bases in between. The length of the CDR3 is 16 residues.

This clone was seen just once. V gene TRBV5-8 combines with J gene TRBJ2-1, with D possibly matching TRBD2 (6 bases). Trimming shortened V by 4 bases and J by 2 bases, and 10 bases separated the two germline ends. Germline CDR1 SGHTS, CDR2 YDEGEE. The CDR3 is 14 amino acids. The CDR3 bases are TGTGCCAGCAGCCTCTGGGAGGCCTACAATGAGCAGTTCTTC. Translation: CASSLWEAYNEQFF.

The rearrangement joins TRBV7-2 to TRBJ2-3, with D maybe TRBD1 (5 bases). Germline V CDR1 and CDR2: SGHTA, FQGNSA. CDR3 length: 18 residues. The V and J ends lost 5 bases and 0 bases respectively, with 21 bases between them. The CDR3 region is CASSLPSGASRSTDTQYF. The CDR3 DNA reads as TGTGCCAGCAGCCTACCATCTGGGGCCTCACGTAGCACAGATACGCAGTATTTT. The whole variable domain, filled in from reference TRBV7-2 and TRBJ2-3, reads GAGVSQSPSNKVTEKGKDVELRCDPISGHTALYWYRQSLGQGLEFLIYFQGNSAPDKSGLPSDRFSAERTGGSVSTLTIQRTQQEDSAVYLCASSLPSGASRSTDTQYFGPGTRLTVL.

In DNA, the CDR3 is TGTGCCAGCAGTACCGGGACTAGCGGTAAAAACATTCAGTACTTC. Amino acid sequence: CASSTGTSGKNIQYF. This chain joins TRBV27 and TRBJ2-4; the match to TRBD2 covers 11 bases. The germline V gene encodes CDR1 MNHEY and CDR2 SMNVEV (reference sequence). V was clipped by 5 bases and J by 4 bases; unmatched bases: 4. The CDR3 has 15 residues.

CDR3 coding DNA: TGTGCCAGCAGAGACAGGTTGAACACTGAAGCTTTCTTT. Translation gives CASRDRLNTEAFF. The chain has TRBV12-3 or TRBV12-4 and TRBJ1-1, with a weak D call TRBD1 (6 bases). The V end was cut by 6 bases, the J end by 0 bases, with 8 bases between. This CDR3 is 13 amino acids long.

The chain links TRBV9 to TRBJ2-3; D remains ambiguous. The CDR3 contains 14 residues. The V and J ends lost 0 bases and 6 bases respectively, with 11 bases between them. The germline V gene encodes CDR1 SGDLS and CDR2 YYNGEE. Here the CDR3 reads CASSVGTLLDTQYF. CDR3 coding DNA: TGTGCCAGCAGCGTAGGTACCCTACTTGATACGCAGTATTTT.

This clone came up once. CDR3 sequence: CASSAGVKNQPQHF. The CDR3 DNA is TGTGCCAGCAGTGCAGGGGTCAAGAATCAGCCCCAGCATTTT. This chain links TRBV6-6 with TRBJ1-5; D is perhaps TRBD1 (6 bases). Germline values: CDR1 MNHNY, CDR2 SVGAGI (reference sequence). CDR3 length: 14 residues. Trimming took off 5 bases at V and 4 bases at J, with 12 bases between the two ends.

The J gene is TRBJ1-5, the V gene TRBV30; a possible D gene is TRBD1 (5 bases). CDR1 is GTSNPN and CDR2 is SVGIG in the germline V gene (reference sequence). V was trimmed by 0 bases and J by 3 bases, leaving 6 bases between them. The CDR3 has 13 amino acids. CDR3 coding DNA: TGTGCCTGGAGTGTACAGGACAATCAGCCCCAGCATTTT. This sequence encodes CAWSVQDNQPQHF. The variable domain in full, with the rest retrieved from reference TRBV30 and TRBJ1-5, is SQTIHQWPATLVQPVGSPLSLECTVEGTSNPNLYWYRQAAGRGLQLLFYSVGIGQISSEVPQNLSASRPQDRQFILSSKKLLLSDSGFYLCAWSVQDNQPQHFGDGTRLSIL.

This chain joins TRBV9 and TRBJ1-1; a weak D match, TRBD1 (6 bases). The V gene's germline CDR1 is SGDLS and CDR2 YYNGEE. This CDR3 is built from 15 residues. Trimming cost V 4 bases and J 3 bases, with 16 bases left between them. CDR3 nucleotides: TGTGCCAGCAGCTTACGCGGGGGGGCCGACACTGAAGCTTTCTTT. Translating it yields CASSLRGGADTEAFF.

The chain uses TRBV11-2 and TRBJ2-4; weak D call: TRBD2 (8 bases). Germline V gives CDR1 SGHAT, CDR2 FQNNGV. The CDR3 is made up of 16 amino acids. The ends were cut back, 4 bases at V and 7 bases at J, with 20 bases in the middle. The CDR3 nucleotides are TGTGCCAGCAGCTCCTCAGGGGGGACTAGTTGGAACATTCAGTACTTC. Its protein product is CASSSSGGTSWNIQYF.

The CDR3 region has the DNA TGTGCCATCACCGAGGGTACGAATCAGCCCCAGCATTTT. Translated: CAITEGTNQPQHF. This rearrangement joins TRBV10-3 to TRBJ1-5; D is unresolved. V lost 7 bases, J lost 4 bases, and 11 bases lay in between. The CDR3 spans 13 residues. Germline CDR1 and CDR2: ENHRY and SYGVKD.

The table lists this clone with a count of one. The rearrangement uses TRBV24-1 and TRBJ2-1; 7 nucleotides align to TRBD1. This CDR3 has 13 amino acids. Germline CDR1 is KGHDR and CDR2 is SFDVKD. Germline trimming cut 9 bases from V and 0 bases from J; bases unmatched to any gene: 1. CDR3 in DNA: TGTGCCACCCGGGACAGCTCCTACAATGAGCAGTTCTTC. It is translated as CATRDSSYNEQFF.

The chain carries TRBV7-9 and TRBJ1-4; D may be TRBD1 (6 bases). The CDR3 consists of 17 residues. CDR1 SEHNR and CDR2 FQNEAQ come from the germline V gene (reference sequence). Trimming stripped 5 bases from V and 8 bases from J, with 24 bases between. CDR3 region: CASSRLPDRGGGEKLFF. Here the CDR3 DNA reads TGTGCCAGCAGCCGCCTCCCGGACAGAGGGGGAGGGGAAAAACTGTTTTTT.

This clone was recorded at least ten times. The chain has TRBV4-1 and TRBJ1-1; TRBD1 matches at 8 bases. Germline V gene lookup returns CDR1 MGHRA and CDR2 YSYEKL. V lost 1 base, J lost 4 bases, and 5 bases stayed unmatched. The CDR3 runs 15 residues. CDR3 coding DNA: TGCGCCAGCAGCCAAGCGAGACAGGGGTTCACTGAAGCTTTCTTT. Residues: CASSQARQGFTEAFF.

This chain joins TRBV11-2 and TRBJ2-7, with 8 bases fitting TRBD2. CDR3 length: 18 residues. The ends lost 2 bases at V and 0 bases at J; junction bases unmatched: 12. From germline, CDR1 is SGHAT and CDR2 FQNNGV. The CDR3 DNA reads TGTGCCAGCAGCTTACTCCGATATCGGGGGGGCTTCTCCTACGAGCAGTACTTC. It is translated as CASSLLRYRGGFSYEQYF.

The chain carries TRBV3-1 (or the pseudogene TRBV3-2) and TRBJ1-1; 7 nucleotides match TRBD1. V was clipped by 4 bases and J by 0 bases; unmatched bases: 5. Per germline, CDR1 LGHDT and CDR2 YNNKEL (reference sequence). The CDR3 has 15 amino acids. This CDR3 reads CASSLGTDLNTEAFF. The DNA for the CDR3 is TGTGCCAGCAGCCTTGGGACAGATCTGAACACTGAAGCTTTCTTT.

This chain uses TRBV5-1 with TRBJ1-6, with 9 bases aligning to TRBD1. In germline, CDR1 is SGHRS, CDR2 YFSETQ. After removal of 3 bases from V and 7 bases from J, the junction contained 14 bases not matched to a gene. The CDR3 extends over 18 amino acids. For the CDR3, the DNA is TGCGCCAGCAGCTCCACTTCTACAGGGGGCGCTGGGAATTCACCCCTCCACTTT. Residues: CASSSTSTGGAGNSPLHF.